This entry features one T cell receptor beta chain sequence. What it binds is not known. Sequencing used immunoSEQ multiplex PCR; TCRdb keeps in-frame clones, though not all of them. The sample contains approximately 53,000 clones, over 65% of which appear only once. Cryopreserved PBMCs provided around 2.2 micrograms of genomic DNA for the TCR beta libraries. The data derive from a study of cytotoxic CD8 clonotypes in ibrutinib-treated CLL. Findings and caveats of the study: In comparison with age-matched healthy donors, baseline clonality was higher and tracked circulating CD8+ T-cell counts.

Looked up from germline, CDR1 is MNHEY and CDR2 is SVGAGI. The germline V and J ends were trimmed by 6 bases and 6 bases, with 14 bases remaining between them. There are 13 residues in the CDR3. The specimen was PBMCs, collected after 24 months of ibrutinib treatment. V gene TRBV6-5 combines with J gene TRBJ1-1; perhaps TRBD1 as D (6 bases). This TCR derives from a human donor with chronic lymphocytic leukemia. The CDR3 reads CASRPDRTAEAFF. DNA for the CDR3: TGTGCCAGCAGACCGGACAGAACCGCTGAAGCTTTCTTT.